The present T cell receptor (beta chain) was sequenced within a study of response to subunit inactivated influenza vaccine. Study outcomes and limitations: The authors put forward the suggestion that each seasonal influenza vaccination may bring in only a limited number of new T cells.

TCRdb used MiXCR to reprocess the RT-PCR reads, holding one entry per CDR3 protein. The table has 400,000 to 650,000 distinct CDR3 sequences, roughly 7.6% seen once. This CDR3 has 16 amino acids. Trimming at V came to 2 bases and at J to 2 bases, leaving 7 bases not matched to a gene. Germline values: CDR1 MDHEN, CDR2 SYDVKM. Regarding this clonotype: Its antigen is as yet unknown.

This receptor was identified in a man between 50 and 75 years old who received an inactivated influenza vaccine. The sequencing here drew on PBMCs from blood, taken approximately 25 months after vaccination. This chain links TRBV28 with TRBJ2-7; TRBD2 matches at 9 bases. This CDR3 is CASSLGVASGAYEQYF. The CDR3, as DNA: TGTGCCAGCAGTTTAGGGGTCGCTAGCGGGGCCTACGAGCAGTACTTC.